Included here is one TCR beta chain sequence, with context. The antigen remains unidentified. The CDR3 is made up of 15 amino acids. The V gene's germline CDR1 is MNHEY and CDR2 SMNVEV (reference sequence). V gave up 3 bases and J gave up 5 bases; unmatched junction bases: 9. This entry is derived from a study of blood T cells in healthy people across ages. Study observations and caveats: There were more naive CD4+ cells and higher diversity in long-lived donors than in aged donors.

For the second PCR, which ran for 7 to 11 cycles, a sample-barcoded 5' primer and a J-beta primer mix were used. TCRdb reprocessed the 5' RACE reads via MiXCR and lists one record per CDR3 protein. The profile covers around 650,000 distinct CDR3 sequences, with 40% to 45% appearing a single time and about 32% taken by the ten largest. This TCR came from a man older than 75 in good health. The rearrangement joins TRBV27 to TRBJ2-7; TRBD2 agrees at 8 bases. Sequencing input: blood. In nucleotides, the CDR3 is TGTGCCAGCAGTTTCCGAGCGGGAGAGCCCAACGAGCAGTACTTC. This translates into CASSFRAGEPNEQYF.